This section outlines one T cell receptor beta chain sequence together with its context. V lost 7 bases and J 0 bases, leaving 13 bases between the germline ends. This CDR3 region has 14 residues. The germline gives CDR1 SQVTM, CDR2 ANQGSEA. Once RNA had been extracted, it was reverse transcribed into cDNA to act as the sequencing template. Some clones are missing from TCRdb's copy, which holds only in-frame ones; the method was immunoSEQ multiplex PCR. The sample includes about 210,000 clones, 50% to 75% of them seen just once. This entry is derived from a study of CD8+ T cells in alopecia areata. Described treatment: oral pan-JAK inhibitor, 5-10 mg twice daily.

The clonotype originates from a human donor with alopecia areata. The rearrangement links TRBV29-1 to TRBJ2-1; possible D gene TRBD1, 5 bases. Sequenced material: CD4+ T cells sorted from blood, taken at week 4, from a patient treated with tofacitinib. CDR3 DNA sequence: TGCAGCGGATCAGGGTTCCCCTCCTACAATGAGCAGTTCTTC. Translated, it gives CSGSGFPSYNEQFF.